This T cell receptor beta chain was sequenced in a study of Graves' ophthalmopathy and Graves' hyperthyroidism (dated by TCRdb to 2017 to 2018). In the study overall: Peripheral blood was collected at initial diagnosis, prior to any treatment. To tell Graves' ophthalmopathy apart from Graves' hyperthyroidism, and to predict which patients would progress to ophthalmopathy, the study relied on TCR beta repertoire signatures. In total, 135 blood samples were TCR-sequenced: fewer than 50 ophthalmopathy, roughly 77 hyperthyroidism and around 17 hyperthyroidism-to-ophthalmopathy patients. To explore V-J signatures that distinguish ophthalmopathy from hyperthyroidism, a discovery set of about 99 patients was enrolled, made up of 43 with ophthalmopathy and some 60 with stable hyperthyroidism. An independent validation cohort comprised under 20 hyperthyroidism patients and 15 to 17 patients who later progressed from hyperthyroidism to ophthalmopathy. In roughly six hyperthyroidism patients, the T-cell repertoire of thyroid tissue was compared with the T-cell repertoire of blood. After sampling, hyperthyroidism patients received methimazole starting at 30 mg daily, and ophthalmopathy patients received high-dose intravenous methylprednisolone.

For repertoire sequencing, the TCR beta CDR3 regions were amplified from RNA transcripts. A first-round RT-PCR used HTBI primers with the Qiagen OneStep RT-PCR kit, followed by a second-round multiplex PCR, size selection and purification. Libraries were sequenced paired-end with 100 bp reads on an Illumina HiSeq2000. In the source study's methods: SOAPnuke was used to process the reads, removing any read that contained adapters or uncalled bases, had a mean Phred below 15, or lacked an exact match to the constant primer or identifier. High-quality paired reads were merged with COPE v1.2.5. Each unique nucleotide sequence was treated as a clonotype, and MiTCR v1.1 was used to align the clonotypes to the IMGT TRB V, D and J references. Analysis was restricted to V-J combinations with a frequency above 0.0001, which covered just over 98% of repertoires. A TCR clonal expansion and chaos score per V-J combination was defined as the ratio of F50 clonal expansion to chaos observed in the TCRdist matrix. Welch's t-statistics and random forest were used to narrow the features down to approximately 13 V-J combinations, which were then fed into a naive Bayes classifier. The Morisita-Horn index was used to measure how similar the thyroid and blood repertoires were. TCRdb itself trimmed the public reads at Q25 with fastp, ran MiXCR and retained productive beta chains. Each record represents a unique CDR3 protein, reported with the most common genes and DNA among its rows. For this entry, the V and J calls and clone size follow TCRdb and not the study's own pipeline. The sample includes under 400,000 distinct CDR3 sequences, with about 17% observed a single time. Jointly, the top ten make up over 9% of the sample.

The ophthalmopathy patients had moderately to severely active disease, with a Clinical Activity Score of 3 or higher, a NOSPECS grade of 4 or higher, and a disease duration of less than 3 months. Patients with other autoimmune diseases, uncontrolled infections, pregnancy or lactation were excluded. Diagnosis relied on clinical symptoms, serum thyroxine, TRAb, thyroid ultrasound and orbital computed tomography. PBMCs were isolated from more than 9 ml of fresh peripheral blood by Ficoll-Paque density gradient centrifugation. Total RNA was extracted with Trizol reagent and quality-checked on an Agilent 2100 Bioanalyzer. This clonotype was observed many times. This receptor's antigen is unknown. One base away there is no much larger clone; base qualities are not given. The paper's findings and limits, for the study overall: Ophthalmopathy was separated from stable hyperthyroidism by the 13-signature model with more than 85% sensitivity and less than 82% specificity in cross-validation and with 80%/75% in the test set. In validation, the model predicted ophthalmopathy progression with about 71% sensitivity and around 72% specificity; 12 predicted patients were CT-confirmed with GO in a median of approximately six months. Most expanded thyroid clonotypes with frequency above 0.001 were also detected in blood, suggesting blood repertoires may reflect the thyroid immune response. No statistical method was used to set the sample size in advance, and the investigators knew which group each participant was assigned to.

The germline V gene sets CDR1 to MGHRA and CDR2 to YSYEKL. From V the trimming removes 2 bases and from J it removes 3 bases, while the gene matches leave 13 bases of the junction unaccounted for. The CDR3 measures 17 amino acids from cysteine to phenylalanine. Only the CDR3 DNA is retained, 51 bases long and in frame from the first base. This sequence originates from an adult man with Graves' ophthalmopathy. The sequencing sample was made of peripheral blood. In this chain, TRBV4-1 is recombined with TRBJ2-7; 7 of the junction bases match TRBD2. The encoded CDR3 is CASSQIVVGGSSYEQYF. DNA sequence: TGCGCCAGCAGCCAAATTGTAGTAGGCGGGAGCAGCTACGAGCAGTACTTC.